Listed here is a single T cell receptor beta chain. Original processing methods: Nucleated cell counts were estimated from reference gene primer amplification. Sequenced by immunoSEQ multiplex PCR; TCRdb stores in-frame clones only, minus some. D and trimming come from the DNA, and the V and J calls and clone size come from that table. The data show under 250,000 clones, about 82% seen once. This sample is drawn from a study of blood T cell repertoires in COVID-19. This TCR was recovered from a woman in her sixties with active or convalescent COVID-19. The specimen was peripheral blood.

The CDR3 DNA is TGTGCCAGCAGCCCAGTGACTAGCGGGAGACAGTTCTTC. This encodes CASSPVTSGRQFF. This chain links TRBV3-1 (or the pseudogene TRBV3-2) with TRBJ2-1; TRBD2 matches 12 bases. Trimming took 4 bases from V and 13 from J; bases not matched to a gene: 5. Looked up from germline, CDR1 is LGHDT and CDR2 is YNNKEL (reference sequence). This CDR3 spans 13 amino acids.